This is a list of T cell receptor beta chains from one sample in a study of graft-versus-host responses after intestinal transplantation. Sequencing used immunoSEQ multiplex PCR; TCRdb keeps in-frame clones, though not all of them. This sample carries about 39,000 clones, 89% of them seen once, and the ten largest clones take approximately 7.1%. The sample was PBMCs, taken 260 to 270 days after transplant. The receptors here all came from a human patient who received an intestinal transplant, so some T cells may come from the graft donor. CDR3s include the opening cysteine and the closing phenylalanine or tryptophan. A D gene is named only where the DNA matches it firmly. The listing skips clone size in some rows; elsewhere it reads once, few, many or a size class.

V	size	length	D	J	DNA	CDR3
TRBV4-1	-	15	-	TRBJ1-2	TGCGCCAGCAGCCAAGGCCAGGAACCGAGCTATGGCTACACCTTC	CASSQGQEPSYGYTF
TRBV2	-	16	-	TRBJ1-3	TGTGCCAGCAGCGTGGGGGGTGGGGGGCCTGGAAACACCATATATTTT	CASSVGGGGPGNTIYF
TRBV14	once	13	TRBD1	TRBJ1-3	TGTGCCAGCAGCCCGGGACAGGGAAACACCATATATTTT	CASSPGQGNTIYF
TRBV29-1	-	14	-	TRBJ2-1	TGCAGCGTTGAGGCGGGTAAGACCTACAATGAGCAGTTCTTC	CSVEAGKTYNEQFF
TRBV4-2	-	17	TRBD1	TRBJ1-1	TGTGCCAGCAGCCAAGAGTCAGGGGGTTTTATGAACACTGAAGCTTTCTTT	CASSQESGGFMNTEAFF
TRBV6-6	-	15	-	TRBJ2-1	TGTGCCAGCAGTTCTGAGAGCGCTAGCACAGGTGAGCAGTTCTTC	CASSSESASTGEQFF
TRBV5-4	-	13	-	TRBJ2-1	TGTGCCAGCAGCAACACCCAGTACAATGAGCAGTTCTTC	CASSNTQYNEQFF
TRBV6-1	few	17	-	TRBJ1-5	TGTGCCAGCAGTGACTTCGAGGGGACTATTCGGAATCAGCCCCAGCATTTT	CASSDFEGTIRNQPQHF
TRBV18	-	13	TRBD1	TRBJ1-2	TGTGCCAGCTCATTGGACAGGGACTATGGCTACACCTTC	CASSLDRDYGYTF
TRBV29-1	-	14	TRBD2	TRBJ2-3	TGCAGCGAGAGTCTAGCGGGGGCCACAGATACGCAGTATTTT	CSESLAGATDTQYF
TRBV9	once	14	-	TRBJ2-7	TGTGCCAGCAGCGTAGAAGGGGATGGGGTCGAGCAGTACTTC	CASSVEGDGVEQYF
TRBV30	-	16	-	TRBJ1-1	TGTGCCTGGAGGAAAAAAGTTTGGAGGGGGGGCCCTGAAGCTTTCTTT	CAWRKKVWRGGPEAFF
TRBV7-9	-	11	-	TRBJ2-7	TGTGCCAGCAGCCTAAACTACGAGCAGTACTTC	CASSLNYEQYF
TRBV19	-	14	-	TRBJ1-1	TGTGCCAGTAGTCCCCTGATGGAGTTCTCTGAAGCTTTCTTT	CASSPLMEFSEAFF
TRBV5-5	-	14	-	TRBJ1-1	TGTGCCAGCAGCGACTCCAGGGGAAAAGGGGAAGCTTTCTTT	CASSDSRGKGEAFF
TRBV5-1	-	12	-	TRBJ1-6	TGCGCCAGCAGGACGACTGGCTCACCCCTCCACTTT	CASRTTGSPLHF
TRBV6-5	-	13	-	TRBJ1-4	TGTGCCATTCTGGACAGCGGTAATGAAAAACTGTTTTTT	CAILDSGNEKLFF
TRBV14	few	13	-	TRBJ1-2	TGTGCCAGCAGGAAACATGGGCACTATGGCTACACCTTC	CASRKHGHYGYTF
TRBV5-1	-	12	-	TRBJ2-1	TGCGCCAGCGGGATAGCCGACGGTGAGCAGTTCTTC	CASGIADGEQFF
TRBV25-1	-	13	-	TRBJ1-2	TGTGCCAGCAGTGAACCCGGTTCCTATGGCTACACCTTC	CASSEPGSYGYTF
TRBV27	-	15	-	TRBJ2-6	TGTGCCAGCAGGCCAGGGGTTTATGGGGCCAACGTCCTGACTTTC	CASRPGVYGANVLTF
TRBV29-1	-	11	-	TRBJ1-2	TGCAGCGCCTCGAGGATCTATGGCTACACCTTC	CSASRIYGYTF
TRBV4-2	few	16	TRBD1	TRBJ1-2	TGTGCCAGCAGCCCGGACAGGGGTCGTCGAAACTATGGCTACACCTTC	CASSPDRGRRNYGYTF
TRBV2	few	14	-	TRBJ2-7	TGTGCCAGCGGGGTGGGCGGAAACTCCTACGAGCAGTACTTC	CASGVGGNSYEQYF
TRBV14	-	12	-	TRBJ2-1	TGTGCCAGCAGCCTCGGAGTAAGAGTGCAGTTCTTC	CASSLGVRVQFF
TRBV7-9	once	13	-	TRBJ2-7	TGTGCCAGCAGCGTCGCCCTTGCCTACGAGCAGTACTTC	CASSVALAYEQYF
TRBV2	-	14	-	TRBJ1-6	TGTGCCAGCAGTTTCGAGACACCACTTTCACCCCTCCACTTT	CASSFETPLSPLHF
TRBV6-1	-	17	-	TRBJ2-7	TGTGCCAGCAGTGGCCGCCTAACAGCCAGAGACCCCTACGAGCAGTACTTC	CASSGRLTARDPYEQYF
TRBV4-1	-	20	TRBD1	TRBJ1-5	TGCGCCAGCAGCCAATTGCCTGGAGGGACAGGGAGTTATCGCAATCAGCCCCAGCATTTT	CASSQLPGGTGSYRNQPQHF
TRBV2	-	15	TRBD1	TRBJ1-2	TGTGCCAGCAGCGGAGGGCCGACAGGGGGCTATGGCTACACCTTC	CASSGGPTGGYGYTF
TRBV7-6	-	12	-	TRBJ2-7	TGTGCCAGTACGGAGGGAAGCTACGAGCAGTACTTC	CASTEGSYEQYF